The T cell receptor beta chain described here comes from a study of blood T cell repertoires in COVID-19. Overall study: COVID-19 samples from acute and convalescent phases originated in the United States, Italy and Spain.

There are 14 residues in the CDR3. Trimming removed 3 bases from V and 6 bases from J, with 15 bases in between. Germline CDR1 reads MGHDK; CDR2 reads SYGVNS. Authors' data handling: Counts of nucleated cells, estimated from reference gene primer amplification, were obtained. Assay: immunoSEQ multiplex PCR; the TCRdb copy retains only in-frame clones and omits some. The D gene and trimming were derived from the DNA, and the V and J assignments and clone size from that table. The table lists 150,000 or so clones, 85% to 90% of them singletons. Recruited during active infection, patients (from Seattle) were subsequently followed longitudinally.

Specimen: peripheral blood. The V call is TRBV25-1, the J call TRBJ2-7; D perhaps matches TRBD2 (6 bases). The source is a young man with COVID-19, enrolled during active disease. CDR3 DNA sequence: TGTGCCAGCAGTGATGCGGGAAGGTTAGCCGAGCAGTACTTC. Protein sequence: CASSDAGRLAEQYF.